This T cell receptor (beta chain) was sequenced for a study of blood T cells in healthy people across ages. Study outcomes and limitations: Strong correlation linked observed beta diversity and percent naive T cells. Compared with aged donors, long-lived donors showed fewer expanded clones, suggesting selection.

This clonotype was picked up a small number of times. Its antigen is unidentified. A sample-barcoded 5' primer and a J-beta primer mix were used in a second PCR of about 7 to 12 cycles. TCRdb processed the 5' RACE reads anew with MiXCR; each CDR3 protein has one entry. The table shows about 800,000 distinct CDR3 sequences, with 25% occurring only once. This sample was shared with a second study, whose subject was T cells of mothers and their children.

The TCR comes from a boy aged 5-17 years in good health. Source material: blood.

CDR3 amino acids: CSASSTGYEQYF. The CDR3 region has the DNA TGCAGTGCTAGCTCCACAGGCTACGAGCAGTACTTC. The chain couples TRBV20-1 to TRBJ2-5; D may be TRBD1 (5 bases). The DNA end is a closer match to TRBJ2-7, so the J assignment may be wrong. This CDR3 has 12 amino acids. Germline lookup yields CDR1 DFQATT and CDR2 SNEGSKA (reference sequence).